The 3 T cell receptor beta chains listed next were all sequenced from one sample in a study of blood T cell repertoires in COVID-19. Using immunoSEQ multiplex PCR, the repertoire was profiled, and TCRdb retains in-frame clones only, with some absent. The data show fewer than 200,000 clones, with approximately 87% seen just once and around 20% held by the top ten. The sample was peripheral blood. Source of these receptors: a man between 65 and 80 years old with active or convalescent COVID-19.

The chain employs TRBV2 and TRBJ2-7; 11 positions match TRBD1. J lost 0 bases, V lost 6 bases, and 1 base had no gene match. CDR1 and CDR2 from the germline V gene are SNHLY and FYNNEI. This CDR3 has 14 amino acids. The CDR3 spells CASRGQGVSYEQYF. CDR3 DNA sequence: TGTGCCAGCAGGGGACAGGGGGTCTCCTACGAGCAGTACTTC.

This sequence joins TRBV19 and TRBJ1-5; TRBD1 agrees at 7 bases. Trimming removed 6 bases from V and 3 bases from J; junction bases left unmatched: 8. This CDR3 is built from 15 residues. Germline V gene sequence: CDR1 LNHDA, CDR2 SQIVND (reference sequence). CDR3 region: CASSNAQGPNQPQHF. DNA of the CDR3: TGTGCCAGTAGCAACGCACAGGGGCCCAATCAGCCCCAGCATTTT.

This chain uses TRBV19 with TRBJ1-3; maybe TRBD1 (5 bases). Germline CDR1 and CDR2: LNHDA and SQIVND (reference sequence). The CDR3 runs to 15 residues. Trimming shortened V by 3 bases and J by 1 base, and 10 bases separated the two germline ends. The CDR3 protein is CASSMGRGSGNTIYF. The CDR3 DNA reads TGTGCCAGTAGTATGGGGAGGGGTTCTGGAAACACCATATATTTT.